This T cell receptor beta chain was recorded in a study of immune evolution from preneoplasia to lung adenocarcinoma. Across the whole study: HLA loss of heterozygosity: less than 9% AIS, around 16% MIA, around 35% ADC, none AAH. Study results and limitations: Highest clonality occurred in KRAS-mutant, not EGFR-mutant or double wild-type, nodules. Later-stage lesions seemingly showed higher T cell density and diversity than normal lung.

Method: immunoSEQ multiplex PCR; TCRdb's copy keeps in-frame clones and lacks some. This table holds 10,000 or so clones, approximately 78% found once. H&E slides confirmed each diagnosis, reviewed by two pathologists independently. The germline V and J ends were trimmed by 2 bases and 1 base, with 9 bases remaining between them. The germline gives CDR1 KGHSH, CDR2 LQKENI. The length of the CDR3 is 15 residues. The sample holds one count of this clone. Its target is not known. J is TRBJ1-5 and V is TRBV18; D might be TRBD1 (5 bases). The sequencing sample was made of FFPE minimally invasive lung adenocarcinoma tissue. This TCR was recovered from a person aged 70 to 85 with lung adenocarcinoma. The CDR3 sequence: CASSPRRDSNQPQHF. The CDR3, as DNA: TGTGCCAGCTCACCAAGGAGGGACAGCAATCAGCCCCAGCATTTT. Filled out from reference TRBV18 and TRBJ1-5, the complete variable domain reads NAGVMQNPRHLVRRRGQEARLRCSPMKGHSHVYWYRQLPEEGLKFMVYLQKENIIDESGMPKERFSAEFPKEGPSILRIQQVVRGDSAAYFCASSPRRDSNQPQHFGDGTRLSIL.